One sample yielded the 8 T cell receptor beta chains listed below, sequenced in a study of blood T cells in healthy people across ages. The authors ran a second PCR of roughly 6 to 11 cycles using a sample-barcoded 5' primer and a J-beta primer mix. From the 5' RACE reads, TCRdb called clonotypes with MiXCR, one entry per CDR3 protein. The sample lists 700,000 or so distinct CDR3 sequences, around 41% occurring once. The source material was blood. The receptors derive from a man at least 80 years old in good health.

Here the CDR3 DNA reads TGCAGTGCTGCCAGGGAAGTTGGAGAGACCCAGTACTTC. It encodes CSAAREVGETQYF. The V gene is TRBV20-1, the J gene TRBJ2-5; possible D gene TRBD1, 5 bases. Germline V gene sequence: CDR1 DFQATT, CDR2 SNEGSKA (reference sequence). V was pared by 5 bases and J by 4 bases, with 14 bases between. This CDR3 comprises 13 residues.

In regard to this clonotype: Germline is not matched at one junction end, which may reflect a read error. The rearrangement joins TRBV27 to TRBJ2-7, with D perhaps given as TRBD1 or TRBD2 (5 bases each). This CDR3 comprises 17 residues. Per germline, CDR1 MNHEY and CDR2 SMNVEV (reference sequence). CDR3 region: CVSSLSSGWSREYEQYF. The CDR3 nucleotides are TGTGTCAGCAGTTTATCTTCGGGGTGGTCCAGGGAGTACGAGCAGTACTTC.

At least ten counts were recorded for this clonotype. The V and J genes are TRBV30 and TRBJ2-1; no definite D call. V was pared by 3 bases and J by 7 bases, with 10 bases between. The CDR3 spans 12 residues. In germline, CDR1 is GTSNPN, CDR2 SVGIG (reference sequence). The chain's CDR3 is CAWSPLRNEQFF. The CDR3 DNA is TGTGCCTGGAGCCCCCTCCGGAATGAGCAGTTCTTC.

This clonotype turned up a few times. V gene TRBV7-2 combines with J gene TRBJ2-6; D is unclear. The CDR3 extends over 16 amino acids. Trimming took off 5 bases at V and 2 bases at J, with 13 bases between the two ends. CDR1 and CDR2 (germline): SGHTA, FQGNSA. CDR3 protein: CASSPRVGTGANVLTF. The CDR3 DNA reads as TGTGCCAGCAGCCCCCGGGTGGGGACTGGGGCCAACGTCCTGACTTTC.

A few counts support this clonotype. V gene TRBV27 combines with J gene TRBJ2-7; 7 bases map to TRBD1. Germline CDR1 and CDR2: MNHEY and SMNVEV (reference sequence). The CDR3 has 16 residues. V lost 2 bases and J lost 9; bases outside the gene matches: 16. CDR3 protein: CASSLLVGTVTRGQYF. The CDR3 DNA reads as TGTGCCAGCAGTTTACTAGTTGGGACAGTAACCCGGGGGCAGTACTTC.

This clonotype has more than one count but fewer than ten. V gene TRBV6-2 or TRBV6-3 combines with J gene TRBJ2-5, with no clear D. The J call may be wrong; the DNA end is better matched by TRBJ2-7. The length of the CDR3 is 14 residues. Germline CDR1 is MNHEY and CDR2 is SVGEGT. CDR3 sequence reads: CASSDVGGTYEQYF. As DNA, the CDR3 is TGTGCCAGCAGTGACGTGGGCGGAACCTACGAGCAGTACTTC.

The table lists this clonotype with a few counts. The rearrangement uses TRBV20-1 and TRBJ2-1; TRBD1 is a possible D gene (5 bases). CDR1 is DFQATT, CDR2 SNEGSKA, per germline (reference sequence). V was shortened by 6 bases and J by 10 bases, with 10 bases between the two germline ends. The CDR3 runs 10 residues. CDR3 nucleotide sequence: TGCAGTGCGTACAGGAGCGAGCAGTTCTTC. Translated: CSAYRSEQFF.

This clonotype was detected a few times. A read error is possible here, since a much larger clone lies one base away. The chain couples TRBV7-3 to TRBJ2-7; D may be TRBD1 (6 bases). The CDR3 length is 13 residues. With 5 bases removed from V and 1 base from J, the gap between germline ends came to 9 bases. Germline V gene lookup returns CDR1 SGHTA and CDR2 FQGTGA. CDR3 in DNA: TGTGCCAGCAGCGCAGGGGTTTCCTACGAGCAGTACTTC. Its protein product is CASSAGVSYEQYF.